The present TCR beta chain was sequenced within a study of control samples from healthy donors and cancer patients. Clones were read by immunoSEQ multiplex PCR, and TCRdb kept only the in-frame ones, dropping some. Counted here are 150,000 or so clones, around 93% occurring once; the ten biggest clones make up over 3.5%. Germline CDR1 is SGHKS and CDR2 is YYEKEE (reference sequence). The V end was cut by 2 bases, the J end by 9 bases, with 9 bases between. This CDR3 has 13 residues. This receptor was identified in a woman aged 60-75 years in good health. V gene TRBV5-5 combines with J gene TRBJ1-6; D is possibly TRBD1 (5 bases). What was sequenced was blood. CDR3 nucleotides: TGTGCCAGCAGCTTAGGGGAACGTTCACCCCTCCACTTT. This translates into CASSLGERSPLHF.